These T cell receptor beta chains were read from a single sample in a study of shared clonotypes between healthy human individuals. Profiled with immunoSEQ multiplex PCR; TCRdb holds only in-frame clones, not every one. The sample records some 2,500,000 clones, 85% to 95% being singletons. Sequencing input: naive CD4+ T cells from PBMCs. The receptors stem from a man between 18 and 29 years old in good health. Some clones in this sample may be carry-over from other donors' samples. Each CDR3 is given with its conserved first and last residue. Each record gives: J gene, clone size, V gene, D gene, CDR3 DNA, CDR3 protein. D genes are given only for firm matches. Size values are once, few and many counts, or a class for expanded clones, and some rows have none.

j_call: TRBJ1-1; clone_size: few; v_call: TRBV4-2; d_call: NA; cdr3_nt: TGTGCCAGCAGCCAAGATCTCGATGTAACTGAAGCTTTCTTT; cdr3_aa: CASSQDLDVTEAFF
j_call: TRBJ2-2; clone_size: NA; v_call: TRBV9; d_call: TRBD1; cdr3_nt: TGTGCCAGCAGCGCCGACAGGGCCACCGGGGAGCTGTTTTTT; cdr3_aa: CASSADRATGELFF
j_call: TRBJ1-1; clone_size: NA; v_call: TRBV5-1; d_call: NA; cdr3_nt: TGCGCCAGCAGCGCCGGGACACTTAATGAAGCTTTCTTT; cdr3_aa: CASSAGTLNEAFF
j_call: TRBJ2-1; clone_size: once; v_call: TRBV28; d_call: TRBD2; cdr3_nt: TGTGCCAGCACGGGCCTAGCGGGACTCAATGAGCAGTTCTTC; cdr3_aa: CASTGLAGLNEQFF
j_call: TRBJ1-4; clone_size: NA; v_call: TRBV7-9; d_call: NA; cdr3_nt: TGTGCCAGCAGCTTAGCGTTAGGCCAGGCTGTTGAAAAACTGTTTTTT; cdr3_aa: CASSLALGQAVEKLFF
j_call: TRBJ1-1; clone_size: NA; v_call: TRBV6-6; d_call: NA; cdr3_nt: TGTGCCAGCAGCCCCGGAGGGACGGTGAACACTGAAGCTTTCTTT; cdr3_aa: CASSPGGTVNTEAFF
j_call: TRBJ2-3; clone_size: NA; v_call: TRBV14; d_call: NA; cdr3_nt: TGTGCCAGCAGCCAGCAGGGCCCAGATACGCAGTATTTT; cdr3_aa: CASSQQGPDTQYF
j_call: TRBJ2-5; clone_size: NA; v_call: TRBV28; d_call: NA; cdr3_nt: TGTGCCAGCACAAGAGCCGGGGGAGAGACCCAGTACTTC; cdr3_aa: CASTRAGGETQYF
j_call: TRBJ1-3; clone_size: NA; v_call: TRBV30; d_call: TRBD1; cdr3_nt: TGTGCCTGGAGTTACCCAGGGGGCGGCAAGGGGAGGCTCTCTGGAAACACCATATATTTT; cdr3_aa: CAWSYPGGGKGRLSGNTIYF
j_call: TRBJ2-7; clone_size: NA; v_call: TRBV27; d_call: NA; cdr3_nt: TGTGCCAGCAGTTTAAGGGGACGGTTCTACGAGCAGTACTTC; cdr3_aa: CASSLRGRFYEQYF
j_call: TRBJ2-7; clone_size: NA; v_call: TRBV7-9; d_call: NA; cdr3_nt: TGTGCCAGCAGCGGTGGGGGAGAGCAGTACTTC; cdr3_aa: CASSGGGEQYF
j_call: TRBJ1-5; clone_size: NA; v_call: TRBV5-1; d_call: NA; cdr3_nt: TGCGCCAGCAGCTTGGAGCCAGGCCGTTCCAATCAGCCCCAGCATTTT; cdr3_aa: CASSLEPGRSNQPQHF
j_call: TRBJ2-1; clone_size: NA; v_call: TRBV11-2; d_call: NA; cdr3_nt: TGTGCCAGCAGCTTGGCGTTTGCAGGGGACCTTTACAATGAGCAGTTCTTC; cdr3_aa: CASSLAFAGDLYNEQFF
j_call: TRBJ2-1; clone_size: NA; v_call: TRBV27; d_call: NA; cdr3_nt: TGTGCCAGCAGTTTATCGTATGACTTGGTTTACAATGAGCAGTTCTTC; cdr3_aa: CASSLSYDLVYNEQFF
j_call: TRBJ1-4; clone_size: NA; v_call: TRBV5-1; d_call: NA; cdr3_nt: TGCGCCAGCAGCTCCAACAGCGCAACTAATGAAAAACTGTTTTTT; cdr3_aa: CASSSNSATNEKLFF
j_call: TRBJ2-1; clone_size: NA; v_call: TRBV7-3; d_call: NA; cdr3_nt: TGTGCCAGCAGCTCCGGGGGAGAGGTAGATGAGCAGTTCTTC; cdr3_aa: CASSSGGEVDEQFF